This T cell receptor (beta chain) was sequenced during a study of T cells in women clearing cervical HPV infection. This CDR3 has 15 amino acids. Germline assignment: CDR1 LNHDA and CDR2 SQIVND (reference sequence). Remarks on this clone: The CDR3 end is not reached by the read, which stops 3 residues before it; the germline J gene fills it in.

Repertoires were generated with immunoSEQ multiplex PCR, while TCRdb's copy carries only in-frame clones and drops some. The sample spans about 44,000 clones; the ten largest clones claim 1.2%. Sample: blood buffy coat. The TCR sequence derives from a woman aged 18 to 75 with a cervical HPV16 infection that either progressed to CIN3+ or cleared (not recorded which). The rearrangement uses TRBV19 and TRBJ2-4, with 8 bases fitting TRBD1. The CDR3 reads CASGIDRGLNYGQYF. Partial CDR3 DNA: TGTGCCAGTGGGATCGACAGGGGTTTAAACTATGGT.